Listed here are 27 T cell receptor beta chains from one sample, sequenced in a study of control samples from healthy donors and cancer patients. Clones were read by immunoSEQ multiplex PCR, and TCRdb kept only the in-frame ones, dropping some. In the table there are around 110,000 clones, about 93% of which are singletons. The sequenced sample was blood. The source is a man aged 25 to 40 in good health.

The CDR3 loop reads CASSFTSGSSYEQYF. CDR3 DNA sequence: TGTGCCAGCAGCTTCACTAGCGGAAGCTCCTACGAGCAGTACTTC. V gene TRBV7-2 combines with J gene TRBJ2-7; 8 bases align to TRBD2. J was trimmed by 0 bases and V by 3 bases; bases with no gene match: 4. The CDR3 is made up of 15 amino acids. Germline V gene data show CDR1 as SGHTA and CDR2 as FQGNSA.

This clone was picked up one time. The chain couples TRBV19 to TRBJ1-1; TRBD1 might be the D (5 bases). CDR1 LNHDA and CDR2 SQIVND come from the germline V gene (reference sequence). The CDR3 is 16 residues long. V was shortened by 3 bases and J by 5 bases, with 19 bases between the two germline ends. The CDR3 region is CASSMDREGWDTEAFF. The CDR3, as DNA: TGTGCCAGTAGTATGGATAGGGAGGGGTGGGATACTGAAGCTTTCTTT.

CDR3 DNA sequence: TGCGCCAGCAGCTTGGAAAACTCCGCCTACGAGCAGTACTTC. Translation: CASSLENSAYEQYF. The chain is built from TRBV5-1 and TRBJ2-7; the D is unclear. CDR3 length equals 14 residues. V shed 0 bases and J shed 2 bases, with 9 bases lying between them. Germline V gene lookup returns CDR1 SGHRS and CDR2 YFSETQ.

The chain joins TRBV6-4 to TRBJ1-2; possible D gene TRBD1, 5 bases. Trimming left V 4 bases short and J 3 bases short, with 12 bases between. The CDR3 contains 14 residues. Looked up from germline, CDR1 is MRHNA and CDR2 is SNTAGT. CDR3 DNA: TGTGCCAGCAGTGTGGGTGCGGGGGACTATGGCTACACCTTC. This encodes CASSVGAGDYGYTF.

V gene TRBV19 combines with J gene TRBJ1-1, with D unclear. Germline V gene sequence: CDR1 LNHDA, CDR2 SQIVND (reference sequence). This CDR3 contains 12 residues. V lost 1 base and J lost 7, with 7 bases in between. The CDR3 loop is CASSIGAGEAFF. The CDR3, as DNA: TGTGCCAGTAGTATAGGCGCGGGTGAAGCTTTCTTT.

This chain links TRBV5-1 with TRBJ1-1; unclear D gene. Germline V gene data show CDR1 as SGHRS and CDR2 as YFSETQ. CDR3 length equals 14 residues. Trimming shortened V by 4 bases and J by 2 bases, and 12 bases separated the two germline ends. The CDR3 here is CASSQTRANTEAFF. CDR3 DNA: TGCGCCAGCAGCCAAACAAGGGCCAACACTGAAGCTTTCTTT.

As to this clone: At one of its ends the junction is not consistent with the germline gene, which may arise from a read error. The chain is built from TRBV30 and TRBJ2-7, with 8 bases lining up with TRBD1. There are 14 residues in the CDR3. Germline V gene lookup returns CDR1 GTSNPN and CDR2 SVGIG (reference sequence). The CDR3 protein is CAWSVQGGDYGQYF. The CDR3 DNA sequence: TGTGCCTGGAGTGTACAGGGGGGAGACTACGGGCAGTACTTC.

This rearrangement joins TRBV6-1 to TRBJ2-7; D is unclear. V lost 1 base and J lost 3, with 13 bases in between. The CDR3 runs to 15 residues. CDR1 and CDR2 (germline): MNHNS, SASEGT. CDR3 sequence: CASSEGRTHYYEQYF. The CDR3 DNA reads TGTGCCAGCAGTGAAGGCAGGACCCACTACTACGAGCAGTACTTC.

CDR3 in amino acids: CASSSNSNQPQHF. As DNA, the CDR3 is TGTGCCAGCAGCTCGAATAGCAATCAGCCCCAGCATTTT. This chain links TRBV12-3 or TRBV12-4 with TRBJ1-5, with no clear D. V lost 6 bases, J lost 0 bases, and 6 bases lay in between. This CDR3 has 13 amino acids.

The CDR3 region is CASSSRQTYEQYF. CDR3 in DNA: TGTGCCAGCAGCTCCCGTCAAACCTACGAGCAGTACTTC. The gene calls are TRBV7-9 and TRBJ2-7; D remains ambiguous. CDR1 is SEHNR and CDR2 is FQNEAQ in the germline V gene (reference sequence). Deletions cut 4 bases from V and 2 bases from J, with 9 bases between. The CDR3 is 13 amino acids.

This chain uses TRBV30 with TRBJ1-2, with 8 bases aligning to TRBD1. J lost 5 bases, V lost 2 bases, and 10 bases had no gene match. Germline V gene lookup returns CDR1 GTSNPN and CDR2 SVGIG (reference sequence). The CDR3 contains 15 residues. The CDR3 reads CAWSLPGGAGYGYTF. The CDR3 DNA sequence: TGTGCCTGGAGTCTTCCAGGGGGCGCAGGGTATGGCTACACCTTC.

Of note for this clone: One end of the junction does not line up with germline, which may come from a read error. The V and J genes are TRBV6-5 and TRBJ1-2, with a tentative D call TRBD1 (5 bases). Germline assignment: CDR1 MNHEY and CDR2 SVGAGI. The CDR3 has 12 residues. CDR3 sequence: CASSRYSGAVAF. The CDR3 DNA follows: TGTGCCAGCAGTCGGTACTCCGGGGCAGTCGCTTTC.

The chain carries TRBV18 and TRBJ1-1; the D gene is possibly TRBD1 (5 bases). This CDR3 has 12 residues. CDR1 and CDR2 from the germline V gene are KGHSH and LQKENI. V was shortened by 6 bases and J by 3 bases, with 8 bases between the two germline ends. DNA for the CDR3: TGTGCCAGCTCGCAGGGATACACTGAAGCTTTCTTT. This translates into CASSQGYTEAFF.

The chain employs TRBV13 and TRBJ2-7; TRBD2 matches 12 bases. The CDR3 has 15 residues. Trimming took 4 bases from V and 3 from J; bases not matched to a gene: 4. The germline gives CDR1 PRHDT, CDR2 FYEKMQ (reference sequence). The CDR3 sequence is CASSSTSGGRYEQYV. The CDR3 DNA reads as TGTGCCAGCAGCTCCACTAGCGGGGGGCGCTACGAGCAGTACGTC.

The chain is built from TRBV5-1 and TRBJ1-2; D unresolved. The CDR3 has 17 residues. V was trimmed by 3 bases and J by 0 bases, leaving 18 bases between them. CDR1 is SGHRS, CDR2 YFSETQ, per germline. The CDR3 DNA sequence: TGCGCCAGCAGCTCCCTCGGAGGACGAGTAGCTAACTATGGCTACACCTTC. This translates into CASSSLGGRVANYGYTF.

V gene TRBV24-1 combines with J gene TRBJ2-3, with 10 bases identical to TRBD2. V gave up 4 bases and J gave up 6 bases; unmatched junction bases: 9. Germline assignment: CDR1 KGHDR and CDR2 SFDVKD. This CDR3 has 16 residues. CDR3 loop: CATSEGSGGTTDTQYF. Written as DNA, the CDR3 is TGTGCCACCAGTGAGGGTAGCGGGGGGACCACGGATACGCAGTATTTT.

In this sample, this clone turned up once. This CDR3 reads CASSISRAGNTEAFF. The CDR3 bases are TGTGCCAGTAGTATATCCCGGGCCGGGAACACTGAAGCTTTCTTT. V usage is TRBV19 and J usage is TRBJ1-1; D gene ambiguous. Trimming shortened V by 2 bases and J by 1 base, and 11 bases separated the two germline ends. Germline V gene data show CDR1 as LNHDA and CDR2 as SQIVND (reference sequence). CDR3 length: 15 amino acids.

This sequence joins TRBV25-1 and TRBJ2-7; D uncertain. V gave up 3 bases and J gave up 7 bases, with 19 bases separating them. Germline lookup yields CDR1 MGHDK and CDR2 SYGVNS. This CDR3 comprises 15 residues. The DNA for the CDR3 is TGTGCCAGCAGTGAGGCACACCATCATCGACGGGAGCAGTACTTC. Its translation is CASSEAHHHRREQYF.

This clone has a single count. The chain links TRBV11-3 to TRBJ1-2; weak D call: TRBD1 (5 bases). Germline-derived CDR1 and CDR2 are SGHNT and YENEEA. There are 15 residues in the CDR3. V lost 1 base and J lost 3, with 12 bases in between. CDR3 bases: TGTGCCAGCAGCTTAGCTGCCGGGGGTGACTATGGCTACACCTTC. Protein sequence: CASSLAAGGDYGYTF.

This chain links TRBV30 with TRBJ1-1; no firm D call. V was trimmed by 6 bases and J by 4 bases, leaving 12 bases between them. Germline CDR1 and CDR2: GTSNPN and SVGIG (reference sequence). The CDR3 extends over 12 amino acids. CDR3 sequence (DNA): TGTGCCTGTGAACGCACGAGCACTGAAGCTTTCTTT. Amino acid sequence: CACERTSTEAFF.

The chain carries TRBV30 and TRBJ2-2; 8 bases match TRBD2. CDR1 is GTSNPN and CDR2 is SVGIG in the germline V gene (reference sequence). Unmatched junction bases numbered 4, after V lost 5 bases and J lost 2 bases. The CDR3 length is 14 residues. The CDR3 protein is CAWRGGFNTGELFF. The CDR3 DNA sequence: TGTGCCTGGCGCGGGGGGTTTAACACCGGGGAGCTGTTTTTT.

V gene TRBV19 combines with J gene TRBJ1-1, with D possibly being TRBD1 (5 bases). Germline V CDR1 and CDR2: LNHDA, SQIVND (reference sequence). V was shortened by 3 bases and J by 7 bases, with 9 bases between the two germline ends. The CDR3 runs to 12 residues. The CDR3 reads CASSIRGGEAFF. The CDR3 DNA reads as TGTGCCAGTAGTATTAGGGGCGGTGAAGCTTTCTTT. Full variable domain (rest looked up from reference TRBV19 and TRBJ1-1): DGGITQSPKYLFRKEGQNVTLSCEQNLNHDAMYWYRQDPGQGLRLIYYSQIVNDFQKGDIAEGYSVSREKKESFPLTVTSAQKNPTAFYLCASSIRGGEAFFGQGTRLTVV.

The chain couples TRBV28 to TRBJ2-3; no firm D call. Germline V gene sequence: CDR1 MDHEN, CDR2 SYDVKM. CDR3 length equals 12 residues. The V end was cut by 2 bases, the J end by 5 bases, with 5 bases between. CDR3 coding DNA: TGTGCCAGCAGTTTAACCCTAGATACGCAGTATTTT. Translated, it gives CASSLTLDTQYF. Looking up the rest from reference TRBV28 and TRBJ2-3 gives the full variable domain: DVKVTQSSRYLVKRTGEKVFLECVQDMDHENMFWYRQDPGLGLRLIYFSYDVKMKEKGDIPEGYSVSREKKERFSLILESASTNQTSMYLCASSLTLDTQYFGPGTRLTVL.

The V gene is TRBV19, the J gene TRBJ2-4; D possibly corresponds to TRBD1 (6 bases). Germline lookup yields CDR1 LNHDA and CDR2 SQIVND (reference sequence). V was cut by 6 bases and J by 5 bases, with 23 bases left in between. The CDR3 spans 17 residues. CDR3 amino acids: CASSLFYRGTPENIQYF. The CDR3 coding sequence is TGTGCCAGTAGCTTATTTTATAGGGGGACACCTGAAAACATTCAGTACTTC.

The V call is TRBV4-1, the J call TRBJ2-2, with D possibly being TRBD1 (6 bases). CDR1 is MGHRA and CDR2 is YSYEKL in the germline V gene. The CDR3 is 17 amino acids. V was pared by 6 bases and J by 4 bases, with 21 bases between. In DNA form, the CDR3 reads TGCGCCAGCAGTGACCCTGGGACAAGGGGTGTCACCGGGGAGCTGTTTTTT. Protein sequence: CASSDPGTRGVTGELFF.

The V call is TRBV5-5, the J call TRBJ2-7; the match to TRBD1 covers 7 bases. Trimming cost V 3 bases and J 4 bases; bases outside gene matches: 10. This CDR3 is built from 15 residues. CDR1 SGHKS and CDR2 YYEKEE come from the germline V gene (reference sequence). The CDR3: CASSSPGQGVYEQYF. CDR3 coding DNA: TGTGCCAGCAGCTCCCCCGGGCAGGGGGTGTACGAGCAGTACTTC.

The chain couples TRBV5-5 to TRBJ2-7; 8 bases are a match to TRBD1. CDR1 and CDR2 (germline): SGHKS, YYEKEE (reference sequence). The V segment lost 2 bases and the J segment 7 bases; nucleotides outside the gene matches: 5. CDR3 length: 13 amino acids. The DNA of the CDR3 is TGTGCCAGCAGCTTCACAGGGGGAAAGGAGCAGTACTTC. Protein: CASSFTGGKEQYF.